This T cell receptor beta chain was sequenced in a study of CD8 T cells in Susac syndrome. Study findings and constraints: No clonal expansion appeared among CD4+ T cells in Susac patients.

With V trimmed by 3 bases and J by 5 bases, 14 bases remained unmatched. The CDR3 consists of 17 residues. Germline V gene lookup returns CDR1 MGHDK and CDR2 SYGVNS. Sequencing of TCR beta covered CD8+ and CD4+ T cells obtained from blood. TEMRA cells were FACS-enriched, while CD8+ and CD4+ T cells were negatively isolated. Reverse transcription of about 0.45 to 1 ug RNA was carried out with random hexamers. A multiplex approach, immunoSEQ multiplex PCR, amplified TCR beta CDR3 across 54 Vbeta and 13 Jbeta. From the immunoSEQ multiplex PCR reads, TCRdb called clonotypes with MiXCR, one entry per CDR3 protein. The sample holds 110,000 to 150,000 distinct CDR3 sequences, approximately 96% seen once. In regard to this clonotype: The antigen remains undetermined.

The sequenced sample was CD4+ T cells from PBMCs. This TCR was sampled from a human donor with Susac syndrome. The rearrangement links TRBV25-1 to TRBJ2-7; 9 bases align to TRBD1. CDR3 sequence: CASSEPRPGQGNDEQYF. In DNA, the CDR3 is TGTGCCAGCAGTGAGCCCAGACCGGGACAGGGAAACGACGAGCAGTACTTC.